The T cell receptor (beta chain) described here comes from a study of cytomegalovirus exposure and HLA in healthy donors. V shed 3 bases and J shed 4 bases, with 22 bases lying between them. The CDR3 totals 16 residues. CDR1 is GTSNPN, CDR2 SVGIG, per germline (reference sequence). Profiled with immunoSEQ multiplex PCR; TCRdb holds only in-frame clones, not every one. The sample lists 250,000 or so clones; around 90% were seen once. The clonotype comes from a woman aged 18-35 years in good health and CMV-seronegative. Sequenced input: PBMCs. The V call is TRBV30, the J call TRBJ2-7; possible D gene TRBD2, 5 bases. The CDR3 spells CAWRLRSSGGGYEQYF. CDR3 DNA: TGTGCCTGGAGACTCCGGAGCAGCGGCGGTGGGTACGAGCAGTACTTC.